What follows are 29 T cell receptor beta chains derived from one specimen sequenced in a study of shared clonotypes between healthy human individuals. Assay used: immunoSEQ multiplex PCR; TCRdb lists only in-frame clones, some missing. The profile shows more than 2,000,000 clones, more than 80% of them singletons. Input material: naive CD4+ T cells sorted from blood. Subset in this sample: CD45RA+ positively selected. The receptors stem from a man aged 18 to 29 in good health.

The rearrangement links TRBV7-2 to TRBJ1-2; 9 nucleotides align to TRBD1. CDR1 is SGHTA and CDR2 is FQGNSA in the germline V gene. This CDR3 comprises 14 residues. J gave up 8 bases and V 1 base, and 5 bases lay outside the gene matches. The CDR3 loop is CASSLVQGAFGYTF. CDR3 sequence (DNA): TGTGCCAGCAGCTTAGTACAGGGGGCTTTCGGCTACACCTTC.

The chain couples TRBV9 to TRBJ2-1; 11 bases align to TRBD1. V dropped 0 bases and J dropped 5; count of bases not matched to a gene: 4. This CDR3 is built from 16 residues. Germline V gene lookup returns CDR1 SGDLS and CDR2 YYNGEE. The CDR3 is CASSVVGTGGHNEQFF. As DNA, the CDR3 is TGTGCCAGCAGCGTAGTGGGGACAGGGGGGCACAATGAGCAGTTCTTC.

About this clone: Other DNA sequences in this sample translate to the same CDR3. This sequence joins TRBV5-1 and TRBJ2-1; 12 bases align to TRBD2. V lost 2 bases to trimming and J lost 7 bases; unmatched junction nucleotides: 4. The length of the CDR3 is 15 residues. CDR1 is SGHRS and CDR2 is YFSETQ in the germline V gene. The CDR3 sequence is CASSLVTSGSNEQFF. CDR3 sequence (DNA): TGCGCCAGCAGCTTAGTGACTAGCGGGAGTAATGAGCAGTTCTTC.

The rearrangement joins TRBV5-4 to TRBJ2-7; the match to TRBD1 covers 11 bases. J lost 2 bases, V lost 4 bases, and 5 bases had no gene match. Germline V CDR1 and CDR2: SGHNT, YYREEE (reference sequence). The CDR3 covers 15 residues. For the CDR3, the DNA is TGTGCCAGCAGCCTAATGGGACAGGGGGCCTACGAGCAGTACTTC. Protein product: CASSLMGQGAYEQYF. Supplemented by reference TRBV5-4 and TRBJ2-7, the full variable domain reads ETGVTQSPTHLIKTRGQQVTLRCSSQSGHNTVSWYQQALGQGPQFIFQYYREEENGRGNFPPRFSGLQFPNYSSELNVNALELDDSALYLCASSLMGQGAYEQYFGPGTRLTVT.

V and J are TRBV7-2 and TRBJ1-2; D gene unclear. Germline V gives CDR1 SGHTA, CDR2 FQGNSA. This CDR3 is built from 11 residues. The V gene lost 5 bases and the J gene lost 3 bases, with 4 bases spanning the gap. The DNA of the CDR3 is TGTGCCAGCAGCCGGTACTATGGCTACACCTTC. Translated, it gives CASSRYYGYTF.

This chain links TRBV5-1 with TRBJ2-1; no definite D call. Germline V gene data show CDR1 as SGHRS and CDR2 as YFSETQ. The CDR3 is made up of 15 amino acids. V shed 1 base and J shed 4 bases, with 12 bases lying between them. CDR3 nucleotides: TGCGCCAGCAGCTTGATGGTGGACGGATACAATGAGCAGTTCTTC. Protein: CASSLMVDGYNEQFF.

V gene TRBV9 combines with J gene TRBJ2-2; 12 nucleotides match TRBD2. V was pared by 1 base and J by 8 bases, with 12 bases of the junction left unmatched. CDR3 size: 18 residues. CDR1 SGDLS and CDR2 YYNGEE come from the germline V gene. CDR3 residues: CASSVPTSGRTLGGELFF. The CDR3 DNA reads as TGTGCCAGCAGCGTACCTACTAGCGGGAGGACCCTTGGGGGGGAGCTGTTTTTT.

This clone was picked up one time. The chain links TRBV27 to TRBJ2-7; D is possibly TRBD1 or TRBD2 (5 bases each). Trimming cost V 7 bases and J 12 bases, with 16 bases left between them. CDR3 length: 11 amino acids. Germline-derived CDR1 and CDR2 are MNHEY and SMNVEV (reference sequence). CDR3 DNA: TGTGCCAGCACGACCGGGACGCTCTGGTACTTC. Its protein product is CASTTGTLWYF.

The chain is built from TRBV4-2 and TRBJ2-3; 8 nucleotides match TRBD2. Losses at the gene ends were 0 bases for V and 2 bases for J; bases not matched to a gene: 7. CDR1 and CDR2 (germline): LGHNA, YNFKEQ. This CDR3 has 17 residues. The CDR3 region is CASSQEGRRGDTDTQYF. The CDR3 DNA is TGTGCCAGCAGCCAAGAAGGACGGCGGGGGGACACAGATACGCAGTATTTT.

The chain recombines TRBV10-1 with TRBJ2-1; D is ambiguous. V was clipped by 4 bases and J by 8 bases, with 15 bases between them. The CDR3 runs to 14 residues. CDR1 and CDR2 from the germline V gene are WNHNN and SYGVQD (reference sequence). The CDR3 loop reads CASSVSGSVDEQFF. The CDR3 region has the DNA TGCGCCAGCAGTGTTTCAGGTTCTGTGGATGAGCAGTTCTTC.

This chain joins TRBV9 and TRBJ1-6, with D perhaps TRBD1 (5 bases). V was trimmed by 0 bases and J by 7 bases, leaving 20 bases between them. The CDR3 is 18 residues long. Germline CDR1 SGDLS, CDR2 YYNGEE. The CDR3, as DNA: TGTGCCAGCAGCGTAGCTGCGGAGCCGGGACGGGCAAATTCACCCCTCCACTTT. The encoded protein is CASSVAAEPGRANSPLHF.

J is TRBJ2-3 and V is TRBV10-3; 8 nucleotides match TRBD1. J was trimmed by 0 bases and V by 6 bases; bases with no gene match: 5. In germline, CDR1 is ENHRY, CDR2 SYGVKD. The CDR3 covers 15 residues. The CDR3 loop is CAISTGQGSTDTQYF. The CDR3 DNA is TGTGCCATCAGCACCGGACAGGGAAGCACAGATACGCAGTATTTT.

This clone was recorded once. The sample carries other DNA sequences with the same CDR3. The chain combines TRBV5-1 with TRBJ2-5; TRBD2 matches at 8 bases. V lost 4 bases to trimming and J lost 2 bases; unmatched junction nucleotides: 4. Looked up from germline, CDR1 is SGHRS and CDR2 is YFSETQ. The CDR3 has 14 residues. CDR3 residues: CASSPGGTQETQYF. The DNA of the CDR3 is TGCGCCAGCAGCCCGGGGGGGACTCAAGAGACCCAGTACTTC. The complete variable domain, with remaining parts taken from reference TRBV5-1 and TRBJ2-5, reads KAGVTQTPRYLIKTRGQQVTLSCSPISGHRSVSWYQQTPGQGLQFLFEYFSETQRNKGNFPGRFSGRQFSNSRSEMNVSTLELGDSALYLCASSPGGTQETQYFGPGTRLLVL.

The rearrangement links TRBV30 to TRBJ1-2, with 9 bases matching TRBD1. Germline values: CDR1 GTSNPN, CDR2 SVGIG (reference sequence). V shed 3 bases, J shed 0 bases, and the junction held 8 bases outside the gene matches. The CDR3 is 16 residues long. CDR3 protein: CAWRGDRAPANYGYTF. CDR3 nucleotides: TGTGCCTGGAGGGGGGACAGGGCCCCAGCTAACTATGGCTACACCTTC. The complete variable domain, with remaining parts taken from reference TRBV30 and TRBJ1-2, reads SQTIHQWPATLVQPVGSPLSLECTVEGTSNPNLYWYRQAAGRGLQLLFYSVGIGQISSEVPQNLSASRPQDRQFILSSKKLLLSDSGFYLCAWRGDRAPANYGYTFGSGTRLTVV.

The chain couples TRBV10-1 to TRBJ2-3, with no clear D. Trimming removed 8 bases from V and 8 bases from J, with 11 bases in between. This CDR3 spans 11 amino acids. Germline V gene data show CDR1 as WNHNN and CDR2 as SYGVQD (reference sequence). Here the CDR3 DNA reads TGCGCCAGCCAACCCGCGAGTACGCAGTATTTT. This codes for CASQPASTQYF.

The chain employs TRBV18 and TRBJ2-7; 9 positions match TRBD1. J was trimmed by 4 bases and V by 2 bases; bases with no gene match: 3. In germline, CDR1 is KGHSH, CDR2 LQKENI. The CDR3 has 14 amino acids. The CDR3 region is CASSPGTGMYEQYF. The DNA of the CDR3 is TGTGCCAGCTCACCAGGGACAGGGATGTACGAGCAGTACTTC.

J is TRBJ2-2 and V is TRBV18; D is uncertain. This CDR3 is built from 14 residues. Germline CDR1 and CDR2: KGHSH and LQKENI. The germline V and J ends were trimmed by 1 base and 4 bases, with 7 bases remaining between them. The CDR3 region is CASSPRISTGELFF. The CDR3 DNA reads TGTGCCAGCTCACCACGGATTAGCACCGGGGAGCTGTTTTTT.

This clone appeared once. This chain uses TRBV20-1 with TRBJ1-2, with D possibly matching TRBD1 (6 bases). V dropped 6 bases and J dropped 8 bases, with 13 bases sitting between them. CDR3 length: 11 residues. From germline, CDR1 is DFQATT and CDR2 SNEGSKA (reference sequence). This chain's CDR3 is CSAFGGGGYTF. The DNA for the CDR3 is TGCAGTGCGTTTGGGGGCGGAGGCTACACCTTC.

The CDR3 loop is CASSQWDRSYEQYF. The CDR3 DNA follows: TGTGCCAGCAGCCAATGGGACAGGTCCTACGAGCAGTACTTC. The genes are TRBV7-9 and TRBJ2-7; 8 nucleotides agree with TRBD1. J was trimmed by 1 base and V by 5 bases; bases with no gene match: 4. CDR3 length: 14 residues. Germline CDR1 is SEHNR and CDR2 is FQNEAQ (reference sequence). The full variable domain, in which reference TRBV7-9 and TRBJ2-7 provide the parts outside the CDR3, is DTGVSQNPRHKITKRGQNVTFRCDPISEHNRLYWYRQTLGQGPEFLTYFQNEAQLEKSRLLSDRFSAERPKGSFSTLEIQRTEQGDSAMYLCASSQWDRSYEQYFGPGTRLTVT.

The chain links TRBV15 to TRBJ2-1, with 7 bases that match TRBD1. The CDR3 is 14 residues long. CDR1 is LNHNV, CDR2 YYDKDF, per germline (reference sequence). J gave up 2 bases and V 8 bases, and 6 bases lay outside the gene matches. The CDR3 sequence: CATQTGNTYNEQFF. CDR3 nucleotides: TGTGCCACCCAGACAGGGAACACCTACAATGAGCAGTTCTTC.

The genes are TRBV5-1 and TRBJ2-3, with TRBD1 matching over 9 bases. The CDR3 consists of 14 residues. With V trimmed by 0 bases and J by 5 bases, 1 base remained unmatched. The germline CDR1 and CDR2 sequences are SGHRS and YFSETQ. The CDR3 DNA reads TGCGCCAGCAGCTTGGACAGGGGGCAAGATACGCAGTATTTT. Its protein is CASSLDRGQDTQYF.

This chain connects TRBV28 to TRBJ1-2; possibly TRBD1 for D (6 bases). V was clipped by 3 bases and J by 8 bases, with 19 bases between them. Per the germline V gene, CDR1 is MDHEN and CDR2 is SYDVKM. This CDR3 is built from 15 residues. For the CDR3, the DNA is TGTGCCAGCAGTTTCCCGAAGGGGGGGGCGCTCGGCTACACCTTC. This codes for CASSFPKGGALGYTF.

The chain carries TRBV7-9 and TRBJ2-2; D perhaps matches TRBD1 (5 bases). V lost 6 bases, J lost 1 base, and 12 bases lay in between. This CDR3 contains 15 residues. Germline V gene sequence: CDR1 SEHNR, CDR2 FQNEAQ (reference sequence). The chain's CDR3 is CASRDQGRNTGELFF. The CDR3 nucleotides read TGTGCCAGCAGGGATCAGGGAAGGAACACCGGGGAGCTGTTTTTT.

V gene TRBV5-3 combines with J gene TRBJ2-1; 7 bases are shared with TRBD2. TRBV5-3 belongs to the ORF category, with a function that is uncertain. The CDR3 is 17 amino acids. The J segment lost 12 bases and the V segment lost 1 base, leaving 19 bases of the junction unmatched. CDR3 DNA: TGTGCCAGAAGCTTGTCTCGTGGGGGTTGGCGGGAGCTCAGGCAGTTCTTC. Encoded protein: CARSLSRGGWRELRQFF.

The V call is TRBV28, the J call TRBJ1-5, with a tentative D call TRBD1 (6 bases). CDR3 length: 15 amino acids. Looked up from germline, CDR1 is MDHEN and CDR2 is SYDVKM. V lost 6 bases and J lost 2, with 14 bases in between. CDR3 loop: CASRGTGSGNQPQHF. CDR3 coding DNA: TGTGCCAGCAGGGGAACAGGGTCAGGCAATCAGCCCCAGCATTTT.

The V and J genes are TRBV29-1 and TRBJ2-2; the D is unclear. Trimming shortened V by 5 bases and J by 1 base, and 2 bases separated the two germline ends. The CDR3 covers 11 residues. CDR1 and CDR2 (germline): SQVTM, ANQGSEA. CDR3 DNA sequence: TGCAGCGTTAAGAACACCGGGGAGCTGTTTTTT. Its protein is CSVKNTGELFF.

The CDR3, as DNA: TGTGCCAGCAGTCCCAATCATAGCTCCTACGAGCAGTACTTC. Amino acids: CASSPNHSSYEQYF. V gene TRBV28 combines with J gene TRBJ2-7; D remains unclear. Germline CDR1 MDHEN, CDR2 SYDVKM. The CDR3 length is 14 residues. V lost 5 bases and J lost 0, with 11 bases in between.

This clone was seen once. The CDR3 DNA reads TGTGCCAGTACCCCGCGGACGGGAGGCTACACCTTC. This translates into CASTPRTGGYTF. The chain is built from TRBV19 and TRBJ1-2; no reliable D call. The CDR3 runs 12 residues. Germline V CDR1 and CDR2: LNHDA, SQIVND (reference sequence). Deletions cut 7 bases from V and 8 bases from J, with 14 bases between.

The chain uses TRBV16 and TRBJ1-6, with D hard to call. The CDR3 is 13 residues long. V lost 0 bases, J lost 7 bases, and 4 bases lay in between. The V gene's germline CDR1 is KGHSY and CDR2 FQNENV. CDR3 sequence (DNA): TGTGCCAGCAGCCAATCAGGGAATTCACCCCTCCACTTT. It encodes CASSQSGNSPLHF.